These 27 T cell receptor beta chains were all obtained from the same sample, sequenced in a study of blood T cell repertoires in COVID-19. Measured with immunoSEQ multiplex PCR; TCRdb has only the in-frame clones, and not every one. The table includes under 200,000 clones, approximately 86% detected once. The sample comprised peripheral blood. The receptors shown here come from a man aged 45-65 years with active or convalescent COVID-19.

The chain combines TRBV3-1 (or the pseudogene TRBV3-2) with TRBJ1-1, with TRBD1 matching over 7 bases. CDR1 and CDR2 from the germline V gene are LGHDT and YNNKEL (reference sequence). The V segment lost 3 bases and the J segment 8 bases; nucleotides outside the gene matches: 3. The length of the CDR3 is 12 residues. This chain's CDR3 is CASSQGDREAFF. DNA of the CDR3: TGTGCCAGCAGCCAGGGGGACAGAGAAGCTTTCTTT.

The rearrangement links TRBV19 to TRBJ2-6, with 9 bases fitting TRBD1. Germline CDR1 and CDR2: LNHDA and SQIVND (reference sequence). The V gene end was trimmed by 3 bases and the J gene end by 3 bases; junction bases not matched to a gene: 12. CDR3 length: 19 residues. The CDR3 DNA follows: TGTGCCAGTAGTATCGGGACAGGGCGGGTTCTCTTTGGGGCCAACGTCCTGACTTTC. It translates to CASSIGTGRVLFGANVLTF.

This chain joins TRBV18 and TRBJ1-2; 9 nucleotides line up with TRBD1. The V gene's germline CDR1 is KGHSH and CDR2 LQKENI. The V segment lost 6 bases and the J segment 6 bases; nucleotides outside the gene matches: 11. CDR3 length: 15 residues. The CDR3 spells CASSQNRGTGNGYTF. DNA of the CDR3: TGTGCCAGCTCTCAAAACCGCGGGACAGGGAATGGCTACACCTTC.

The chain uses TRBV5-8 and TRBJ1-2; D gene ambiguous. Germline V CDR1 and CDR2: SGHTS, YDEGEE. V was pared by 0 bases and J by 4 bases, with 4 bases between. This CDR3 contains 12 residues. The CDR3 region has the DNA TGTGCCAGCAGCTTGGTAGCCTATGGCTACACCTTC. This codes for CASSLVAYGYTF.

The chain employs TRBV5-1 and TRBJ2-7; TRBD2 matches 8 bases. Trimming removed 6 bases from V and 4 bases from J; junction bases left unmatched: 18. The CDR3 is 17 amino acids. Germline V CDR1 and CDR2: SGHRS, YFSETQ. The CDR3 DNA reads TGCGCCAGCACATCCGGACTAGCTCCCTCAACCAATTACGAGCAGTACTTC. Encoded protein: CASTSGLAPSTNYEQYF.

This clone was seen once. The CDR3 loop reads CASSEMDSVPNEKLFF. The CDR3 DNA sequence: TGTGCCAGCAGTGAAATGGACAGTGTCCCTAATGAAAAACTGTTTTTT. The V and J genes are TRBV6-1 and TRBJ1-4; perhaps TRBD1 as D (6 bases). Trimming cost V 2 bases and J 3 bases, with 13 bases left between them. From germline, CDR1 is MNHNS and CDR2 SASEGT. This CDR3 is built from 16 residues.

The chain combines TRBV6-2 or TRBV6-3 with TRBJ2-7; D may be TRBD2 (5 bases). The CDR3 runs 11 residues. Germline values: CDR1 MNHEY, CDR2 SVGEGT. Deletions cut 6 bases from V and 7 bases from J, with 10 bases between. DNA of the CDR3: TGTGCCAGCAGCCGAGCGGATGAGCAGTACTTC. Translating gives CASSRADEQYF.

J is TRBJ1-1 and V is TRBV27; 9 bases are shared with TRBD1. The CDR3 contains 16 residues. The germline V gene has CDR1 MNHEY and CDR2 SMNVEV (reference sequence). The J segment lost 5 bases and the V segment lost 5 bases, leaving 12 bases of the junction unmatched. The CDR3 sequence is CASSAIIQGAGTEAFF. Here the CDR3 DNA reads TGTGCCAGCAGTGCAATTATACAGGGGGCAGGGACTGAAGCTTTCTTT.

Comment on this clone: One junction end does not reproduce the germline sequence, and a read error may be involved. V usage is TRBV7-7 and J usage is TRBJ2-1; perhaps TRBD1 as D (5 bases). The germline CDR1 and CDR2 sequences are SSHAT and FNYEAQ (reference sequence). The CDR3 is 14 residues long. The CDR3 bases are TGTGCTAGCAGCTTAGTAGGGGCCGGCGATGAGCAGTTCTTC. It encodes CASSLVGAGDEQFF.

The chain is built from TRBV18 and TRBJ2-5; a weak D match, TRBD1 (5 bases). Trimming cost V 3 bases and J 2 bases, with 13 bases left between them. CDR1 is KGHSH and CDR2 is LQKENI in the germline V gene. The CDR3 runs 15 residues. The CDR3 region is CASSPSTVLQETQYF. CDR3 in DNA: TGTGCCAGCTCACCTTCGACAGTCCTACAAGAGACCCAGTACTTC.

This clone was seen a handful of times. The V call is TRBV7-2, the J call TRBJ1-5, with D possibly matching TRBD1 (5 bases). Germline assignment: CDR1 SGHTA and CDR2 FQGNSA. There are 14 residues in the CDR3. V was shortened by 2 bases and J by 4 bases, with 9 bases between the two germline ends. The CDR3, as DNA: TGTGCCAGCAGCTTAAATCAGGGTAATCAGCCCCAGCATTTT. Its protein product is CASSLNQGNQPQHF.

The chain is built from TRBV7-2 and TRBJ2-5; 10 bases are a match to TRBD2. From germline, CDR1 is SGHTA and CDR2 FQGNSA. The V segment lost 5 bases and the J segment 5 bases; nucleotides outside the gene matches: 8. The CDR3 totals 15 residues. The CDR3 bases are TGTGCCAGCAGCCCCGAGCGGGGGGGTGTGGAGACCCAGTACTTC. Translating gives CASSPERGGVETQYF.

This clone has a single count. The rearrangement links TRBV5-4 to TRBJ2-1, with 10 positions matching TRBD1. CDR3 length equals 16 residues. CDR1 is SGHNT and CDR2 is YYREEE in the germline V gene (reference sequence). V trimming: 4 bases; J trimming: 4 bases; junction bases outside the gene matches: 8. Written as DNA, the CDR3 is TGTGCCAGCAGCCCGACCGGACAGGGGGGGTACAATGAGCAGTTCTTC. Protein: CASSPTGQGGYNEQFF.

The chain recombines TRBV5-4 with TRBJ2-1, with D perhaps TRBD2 (6 bases). Germline values: CDR1 SGHNT, CDR2 YYREEE (reference sequence). The ends were cut back, 0 bases at V and 0 bases at J, with 10 bases in the middle. The CDR3 runs to 16 residues. CDR3 coding DNA: TGTGCCAGCAGCTTGGTGCGGGGAGTCTCCTACAATGAGCAGTTCTTC. Its protein is CASSLVRGVSYNEQFF.

V and J are TRBV4-2 and TRBJ2-1; 9 nucleotides line up with TRBD2. V dropped 0 bases and J dropped 12; count of bases not matched to a gene: 15. The CDR3 is 17 amino acids. Germline V gene sequence: CDR1 LGHNA, CDR2 YNFKEQ. CDR3 coding DNA: TGTGCCAGCAGCCAAGATGGGGCTAGCGGGACCCTTAGCGGGCAGTTCTTC. This translates into CASSQDGASGTLSGQFF.

This clone was detected a few times. V and J are TRBV12-3 or TRBV12-4 and TRBJ1-6, with D unclear. Trimming pared 1 base from V and 7 bases from J, leaving 5 bases between. This CDR3 has 13 residues. The CDR3, as DNA: TGTGCCAGCAGTTTAGGAGGGAATTCACCCCTCCACTTT. Protein sequence: CASSLGGNSPLHF.

Concerning this clone itself: The junction departs from the called germline gene at one end, perhaps through a read error. The rearrangement joins TRBV19 to TRBJ1-5, with D unclear. CDR3 length equals 13 residues. Germline V gives CDR1 LNHDA, CDR2 SQIVND (reference sequence). CDR3 in amino acids: CASRIEPAGPQHF. DNA of the CDR3: TGTGCCAGTAGGATAGAGCCCGCGGGGCCCCAGCATTTT.

This clone showed up just once. V is TRBV3-1 (or the pseudogene TRBV3-2) and J is TRBJ1-2; 9 bases map to TRBD1. The CDR3 length is 16 residues. Germline trimming cut 1 base from V and 5 bases from J; bases unmatched to any gene: 8. Germline V CDR1 and CDR2: LGHDT, YNNKEL (reference sequence). Here the CDR3 reads CASSQAGGTGNYGYTF. Written as DNA, the CDR3 is TGTGCCAGCAGCCAAGCAGGGGGGACAGGGAATTATGGCTACACCTTC.

The chain recombines TRBV14 with TRBJ2-7; tentative D call: TRBD1 (6 bases). Germline values: CDR1 SGHDN, CDR2 FVKESK. Trimming took 4 bases from V and 6 from J, leaving 16 bases between them. There are 14 residues in the CDR3. DNA for the CDR3: TGTGCCAGCAGCCTGACAGGAACGGGGAGCGAGCAGTACTTC. This gives the protein CASSLTGTGSEQYF. Supplemented by reference TRBV14 and TRBJ2-7, the full variable domain reads EAGVTQFPSHSVIEKGQTVTLRCDPISGHDNLYWYRRVMGKEIKFLLHFVKESKQDESGMPNNRFLAERTGGTYSTLKVQPAELEDSGVYFCASSLTGTGSEQYFGPGTRLTVT.

The chain recombines TRBV18 with TRBJ1-1; D unclear. Germline loops: CDR1 KGHSH, CDR2 LQKENI. The V end was cut by 6 bases, the J end by 2 bases, with 16 bases between. This CDR3 has 15 residues. CDR3 DNA: TGTGCCAGCTCCCCGGGGAGGGTCGGAAACACTGAAGCTTTCTTT. As protein: CASSPGRVGNTEAFF.

This chain uses TRBV7-3 with TRBJ2-7; 10 bases agree with TRBD1. With V trimmed by 5 bases and J by 1 base, 5 bases remained unmatched. The CDR3 totals 15 residues. Per germline, CDR1 SGHTA and CDR2 FQGTGA. The CDR3 loop is CASSPGTGVSYEQYF. Here the CDR3 DNA reads TGTGCCAGCAGCCCCGGGACAGGGGTTTCCTACGAGCAGTACTTC.

The V gene is TRBV5-8, the J gene TRBJ1-4, with D hard to call. The germline V gene has CDR1 SGHTS and CDR2 YDEGEE. Trimming stripped 3 bases from V and 3 bases from J, with 15 bases between. The CDR3 covers 16 residues. Here the CDR3 DNA reads TGTGCCAGCAGCTCGCTTTTAGGACTCTCTAATGAAAAACTGTTTTTT. It translates to CASSSLLGLSNEKLFF.

This CDR3 is CATASTGAHTEAFF. The CDR3 DNA follows: TGTGCCACCGCCAGCACAGGGGCCCACACTGAAGCTTTCTTT. The rearrangement links TRBV19 to TRBJ1-1; 7 nucleotides agree with TRBD1. Germline CDR1 LNHDA, CDR2 SQIVND (reference sequence). Trimming removed 10 bases from V and 3 bases from J; junction bases left unmatched: 11. The CDR3 has 14 amino acids. The full variable domain, in which reference TRBV19 and TRBJ1-1 provide the parts outside the CDR3, is DGGITQSPKYLFRKEGQNVTLSCEQNLNHDAMYWYRQDPGQGLRLIYYSQIVNDFQKGDIAEGYSVSREKKESFPLTVTSAQKNPTAFYLCATASTGAHTEAFFGQGTRLTVV.

The gene calls are TRBV28 and TRBJ1-4; TRBD1 matches 9 bases. Germline V gene sequence: CDR1 MDHEN, CDR2 SYDVKM. This CDR3 contains 17 residues. Losses at the gene ends were 0 bases for V and 2 bases for J; bases not matched to a gene: 4. CDR3 sequence: CASSLWGQGSTNEKLFF. In DNA, the CDR3 is TGTGCCAGCAGTTTATGGGGACAGGGTTCGACTAATGAAAAACTGTTTTTT. The entire variable domain, with the rest obtained from reference TRBV28 and TRBJ1-4, is as follows: DVKVTQSSRYLVKRTGEKVFLECVQDMDHENMFWYRQDPGLGLRLIYFSYDVKMKEKGDIPEGYSVSREKKERFSLILESASTNQTSMYLCASSLWGQGSTNEKLFFGSGTQLSVL.

J is TRBJ2-7 and V is TRBV6-5; 11 nucleotides align to TRBD1. The CDR3 has 15 amino acids. Trimming cost V 2 bases and J 7 bases; bases outside gene matches: 7. Germline V CDR1 and CDR2: MNHEY, SVGAGI. The CDR3: CASSYRRTGGGEQYF. Written as DNA, the CDR3 is TGTGCCAGCAGTTACCGGCGGACAGGGGGCGGAGAGCAGTACTTC.

The CDR3 here is CASSVDSWNQPQHF. The CDR3 region has the DNA TGTGCCAGCAGCGTAGACTCCTGGAATCAGCCCCAGCATTTT. This chain uses TRBV7-9 with TRBJ1-5; no reliable D call. There are 14 residues in the CDR3. The germline gives CDR1 SEHNR, CDR2 FQNEAQ (reference sequence). V was clipped by 5 bases and J by 4 bases, with 12 bases between them.

This clone appeared once. The V call is TRBV24-1, the J call TRBJ1-1; a possible D gene is TRBD1 (5 bases). V was cut by 4 bases and J by 3 bases, with 14 bases left in between. The length of the CDR3 is 15 residues. Germline CDR1 KGHDR, CDR2 SFDVKD. CDR3 protein: CATSDPGRGDTEAFF. CDR3 nucleotide sequence: TGTGCCACCAGTGACCCCGGGAGGGGAGACACTGAAGCTTTCTTT.